This T cell receptor (beta chain) was captured in a study of control samples from healthy donors and cancer patients (dated by TCRdb to 2019 to 2021). Library preparation used the immunoSEQ multiplex PCR assay. As stored in TCRdb, this immuneACCESS dataset retains in-frame rearrangements with V and J assigned. A fraction of the clones does not appear; measured against another copy, unresolved V genes explain less than half of the discrepancy, and the remainder lacks a known reason. The sample table contains 190,000 or so clones; only one count was recorded for roughly 91% of them. Roughly 1.5% of the sample is taken by the ten largest. With respect to this clone: The clone's antigen remains unknown. Per-base quality was not reported, and no clone a single base away is much larger than it.

The CDR1 and CDR2 encoded by the germline V gene (reference sequence) are LNHDA and SQIVND. Including the terminal cysteine and phenylalanine, the CDR3 comprises 13 residues. Only the CDR3 region is kept as DNA, spanning 39 bases read in frame from base 1. The junction carries 15 bases between V and J, which are trimmed by 7 bases and 6 bases respectively. The sequence joins TRBV19 to TRBJ1-1; tentative D gene TRBD1, with 6 bases matching. The receptor comes from a young man in good health. The sequencing input was blood. The DNA sequence is TGTGCCAGTATCCCCCTCGGGGGCGCTGAAGCTTTCTTT. Its coded protein is CASIPLGGAEAFF.